These T cell receptor beta chains were read from a single sample in a study of T cell responses to AZD1222 COVID-19 vaccine. TCRdb's copy holds only in-frame clones and misses some; the assay was immunoSEQ multiplex PCR. The data show about 130,000 clones, with around 90% seen just once and 1.3% to 1.5% held by the top ten. This specimen was peripheral blood, taken on day 0 of AZD1222 vaccination. The receptors were gathered from an adult in good health. Each CDR3 is given with its conserved first and last residue. A D gene is named only where the DNA matches it firmly. Clone size is not always given. Where it is, it says once, few, many or a class for expanded clones.

v_call,j_call,d_call,clone_size,cdr3_aa,cdr3_nt
TRBV12-3/TRBV12-4,TRBJ1-2,.,.,CASGLTFGYTF,TGTGCCAGCGGGTTGACATTTGGCTACACCTTC
TRBV18,TRBJ1-5,.,.,CASSAQEANQPQHF,TGTGCCAGCTCAGCACAGGAGGCCAATCAGCCCCAGCATTTT
TRBV21-1,TRBJ2-2,.,.,CASNRAASNTGELFF,TGTGCCAGCAACAGGGCCGCCTCGAACACCGGGGAGCTGTTTTTT
TRBV5-1,TRBJ1-2,TRBD1,.,CASTGQGGISNYGYTF,TGCGCCAGCACCGGACAGGGTGGAATCTCTAACTATGGCTACACCTTC
TRBV29-1,TRBJ1-1,.,once,CSVAGVMNTEAFF,TGCAGCGTGGCGGGAGTCATGAACACTGAAGCTTTCTTT
TRBV9,TRBJ2-6,.,.,CASSEQGLGANVLTF,TGTGCCAGCAGTGAGCAGGGGCTCGGGGCCAACGTCCTGACTTTC
TRBV29-1,TRBJ1-5,.,.,CSVGGMGDQPQHF,TGCAGCGTTGGAGGGATGGGAGATCAGCCCCAGCATTTT
TRBV19,TRBJ1-5,.,.,CASSPLRNSNQPQHF,TGTGCCAGTAGCCCCTTGAGAAATAGCAATCAGCCCCAGCATTTT
TRBV15,TRBJ1-1,TRBD1,few,CATSHRDRKTEAFF,TGTGCCACCAGCCACCGGGACAGGAAGACTGAAGCTTTCTTT
TRBV3-1/TRBV3-2,TRBJ1-4,TRBD1,.,CASSHRTGEEKLFF,TGTGCCAGCAGCCACCGGACAGGGGAGGAAAAACTGTTTTTT
TRBV7-9,TRBJ2-2,TRBD2,.,CASSTPSGGADTGELFF,TGTGCCAGCAGCACACCCAGCGGGGGGGCCGACACCGGGGAGCTGTTTTTT
TRBV28,TRBJ2-2,TRBD2,.,CASAVVGGGDPNTGELFF,TGTGCCAGCGCAGTCGTCGGCGGGGGGGATCCGAACACCGGGGAGCTGTTTTTT
TRBV3-1/TRBV3-2,TRBJ2-1,TRBD2,.,CASSQDRGLAGADGEQFF,TGTGCCAGCAGCCAAGATCGGGGGCTAGCGGGGGCCGATGGGGAGCAGTTCTTC
TRBV19,TRBJ1-2,.,.,CASSPLRQAPAYGYTF,TGTGCCAGTAGTCCCCTTAGACAAGCGCCCGCCTATGGCTACACCTTC
TRBV11-2,TRBJ1-2,.,.,CATAEGDYGYTF,TGTGCCACCGCGGAAGGCGACTATGGCTACACCTTC
TRBV29-1,TRBJ1-5,.,.,CSVEVGRGQPQHF,TGCAGCGTTGAAGTGGGGCGGGGACAGCCCCAGCATTTT
TRBV28,TRBJ1-6,.,.,CASSFGHSPLHF,TGTGCCAGCAGTTTTGGGCATTCACCCCTCCACTTT
TRBV7-2,TRBJ2-3,.,once,CASSLVRGTDTQYF,TGTGCCAGCAGCTTGGTCAGAGGCACAGATACGCAGTATTTT
TRBV3-1/TRBV3-2,TRBJ1-5,.,.,CASSQGLNQPQHF,TGTGCCAGCAGCCAAGGGTTGAATCAGCCCCAGCATTTT
TRBV5-1,TRBJ2-7,TRBD1,.,CASRRDRTSYEQYF,TGCGCCAGCAGGCGGGACAGGACCTCCTACGAGCAGTACTTC
TRBV5-4,TRBJ1-2,.,.,CASTKSGYGYTF,TGTGCCAGCACCAAGTCGGGGTATGGCTACACCTTC
TRBV30,TRBJ1-2,.,.,CAWSPADLGGYTF,TGTGCCTGGAGCCCGGCAGACCTAGGGGGCTACACCTTC
TRBV12-3/TRBV12-4,TRBJ1-2,.,.,CASTQTGTDYTF,TGTGCCAGCACCCAAACGGGAACAGACTACACCTTC
TRBV2,TRBJ2-7,.,.,CASSVARDHEQYF,TGTGCCAGCAGTGTAGCCAGGGACCACGAGCAGTACTTC
TRBV13,TRBJ2-2,.,.,CAASRGGPATNTGELFF,TGTGCCGCCAGCAGGGGGGGTCCAGCCACGAACACCGGGGAGCTGTTTTTT
TRBV6-5,TRBJ1-1,.,.,CASKRETMNTEAFF,TGTGCCAGCAAACGGGAAACCATGAACACTGAAGCTTTCTTT
TRBV7-8,TRBJ2-3,TRBD2,.,CASSRKSSGGAVDTQYF,TGTGCCAGCAGCCGAAAGTCCAGCGGGGGGGCGGTAGATACGCAGTATTTT
TRBV5-6,TRBJ1-3,.,.,CASSGGGNTIYF,TGTGCCAGCAGCGGAGGCGGAAACACCATATATTTT
TRBV2,TRBJ1-6,.,.,CATLRQNNSPLHF,TGTGCCACCTTAAGACAGAATAATTCACCCCTCCACTTT
TRBV25-1,TRBJ1-3,TRBD1,.,CASSEYFPGQGGNTIYF,TGTGCCAGCAGTGAATATTTCCCCGGACAGGGAGGAAACACCATATATTTT
TRBV6-4,TRBJ1-1,TRBD1,.,CASRKGTGGQDTEAFF,TGTGCCAGCAGGAAGGGTACAGGGGGCCAAGACACTGAAGCTTTCTTT
TRBV29-1,TRBJ2-7,TRBD2,.,CSVVRGLAGSYEQYF,TGCAGCGTTGTCCGCGGACTAGCGGGTTCCTACGAGCAGTACTTC
TRBV7-6,TRBJ2-7,.,.,CASSLALDGYYEQYF,TGTGCCAGCAGCTTAGCGCTTGACGGCTACTACGAGCAGTACTTC
TRBV7-3,TRBJ2-2,TRBD2,.,CASSLRPTSGANTGELFF,TGTGCCAGCAGCTTAAGGCCGACTAGCGGGGCGAACACCGGGGAGCTGTTTTTT
TRBV5-1,TRBJ2-7,.,.,CASSTDTYEQYF,TGCGCCAGCAGTACGGACACTTACGAGCAGTACTTC
TRBV4-1,TRBJ2-7,.,once,CASSQEGRGRPSYEQYF,TGCGCCAGCAGCCAAGAAGGGCGGGGGCGCCCCTCCTACGAGCAGTACTTC
TRBV5-5,TRBJ2-5,.,.,CASSRAGETQYF,TGTGCCAGCAGTCGGGCGGGGGAGACCCAGTACTTC
TRBV6-6,TRBJ2-2,TRBD2,.,CASRAGDNTGELFF,TGTGCCAGCAGAGCGGGGGACAACACCGGGGAGCTGTTTTTT
TRBV3-1/TRBV3-2,TRBJ2-7,.,once,CASSQAGGSYEQYF,TGTGCCAGCAGCCAAGCGGGCGGCTCCTACGAGCAGTACTTC
TRBV2,TRBJ2-7,.,.,CASSTSAARSTKQYF,TGTGCCAGCTCCACCTCGGCAGCTAGATCTACGAAGCAGTACTTC
TRBV5-6,TRBJ1-2,TRBD1,.,CASRSGGSNYGYTF,TGTGCCAGCAGGTCAGGGGGGTCTAACTATGGCTACACCTTC
TRBV19,TRBJ1-3,TRBD1,.,CASKVTGASSGNTIYF,TGTGCCAGTAAGGTGACAGGGGCCTCCTCTGGAAACACCATATATTTT
TRBV20-1,TRBJ1-3,.,.,CSASLDRISSGNTIYF,TGCAGTGCTAGTTTGGACAGAATAAGCTCTGGAAACACCATATATTTT
TRBV15,TRBJ2-7,TRBD2,.,CATSISGTSGGEQYF,TGTGCCACCAGCATTTCCGGGACTAGCGGGGGCGAGCAGTACTTC
TRBV4-3,TRBJ1-2,.,.,CASSPDGGRVNYGYTF,TGCGCCAGCAGCCCGGATGGGGGCAGGGTTAACTATGGCTACACCTTC
TRBV7-2,TRBJ1-5,.,.,CASSLGANNQPQHF,TGTGCCAGCAGCTTGGGCGCAAACAATCAGCCCCAGCATTTT
TRBV4-1,TRBJ2-7,.,.,CASSLDEESGQYF,TGCGCCAGCAGCCTGGACGAGGAATCGGGGCAGTACTTC
TRBV3-1/TRBV3-2,TRBJ1-1,TRBD1,.,CASSQLPGTGSPEAFF,TGTGCCAGCAGCCAGTTACCTGGGACAGGGTCTCCTGAAGCTTTCTTT
TRBV7-2,TRBJ2-7,.,.,CASSLAHVEGQYF,TGTGCCAGCAGCTTAGCGCATGTCGAGGGTCAGTACTTC
TRBV7-3,TRBJ2-2,.,.,CASSPQGGRNTGELFF,TGTGCCAGCAGCCCCCAGGGGGGTCGGAACACCGGGGAGCTGTTTTTT
TRBV11-1,TRBJ2-1,TRBD1,once,CASSRGTGQFF,TGTGCCAGCAGCCGTGGGACAGGGCAGTTCTTC
TRBV28,TRBJ1-2,.,.,CGIGSGYGYTF,TGTGGGATTGGTTCGGGCTATGGCTACACCTTC
TRBV7-9,TRBJ1-5,.,.,CASSPEGTLFQPQHF,TGTGCCAGCAGCCCAGAAGGGACGCTTTTTCAGCCCCAGCATTTT
TRBV19,TRBJ2-7,TRBD1,.,CASSMGGTGNSYEQYF,TGTGCCAGTAGTATGGGCGGGACAGGAAACTCCTACGAGCAGTACTTC
TRBV2,TRBJ2-3,.,.,CASRTDTQYF,TGTGCCAGCAGGACAGATACGCAGTATTTT
TRBV6-2/TRBV6-3,TRBJ2-3,TRBD2,.,CASSTGGTDTQYF,TGTGCCAGCAGTACCGGGGGGACAGATACGCAGTATTTT
TRBV21-1,TRBJ2-5,.,.,CASSKGSSQETQYF,TGTGCCAGCAGCAAAGGGAGCAGTCAAGAGACCCAGTACTTC
TRBV6-1,TRBJ1-1,TRBD1,.,CASSEYGGQPMNTEAFF,TGTGCCAGCAGTGAATATGGGGGACAGCCGATGAACACTGAAGCTTTCTTT
TRBV2,TRBJ1-5,TRBD1,.,CASRTGGNQPQHF,TGTGCCAGCCGCACAGGGGGCAATCAGCCCCAGCATTTT
TRBV28,TRBJ2-1,.,once,CASSLLSFSSYNEQFF,TGTGCCAGCAGTTTACTTAGCTTCAGCTCCTACAATGAGCAGTTCTTC